The 5 T cell receptor beta chains listed next were all sequenced from one sample in a study of T cells in Graves' hyperthyroidism and ophthalmopathy. RNA transcripts were the template for amplifying TCR beta CDR3 regions. TCR CDR3 regions were first amplified by RT-PCR with HTBI primers. Via MiXCR, TCRdb re-called the multiplex PCR reads, giving one row per CDR3 protein. The table lists some 320,000 distinct CDR3 sequences, roughly an eighth of them singletons. Sequencing was carried out using blood. The receptors derive from a woman aged 40 to 50 with Graves' ophthalmopathy.

The CDR3 nucleotides read TGCAGTGCTGAAGGGGACCCCTCCATGCCAGATACGCAGTATTTT. It translates to CSAEGDPSMPDTQYF. V gene TRBV20-1 combines with J gene TRBJ2-3; the D call may be TRBD1 or TRBD2 (5 bases each). Germline V gene lookup returns CDR1 DFQATT and CDR2 SNEGSKA (reference sequence). The V end was cut by 5 bases, the J end by 4 bases, with 19 bases between. The CDR3 has 15 amino acids.

This clonotype showed up many times. The chain carries TRBV6-1 and TRBJ2-4; either TRBD1 or TRBD2 may supply D (7 bases each). The CDR3 extends over 13 amino acids. Germline loops: CDR1 MNHNS, CDR2 SASEGT. V was shortened by 9 bases and J by 6 bases, with 15 bases between the two germline ends. The DNA of the CDR3 is TGTGCCAGTGTTCCAGGGGGGGGAAACATTCAGTACTTC. Protein sequence: CASVPGGGNIQYF.

This rearrangement joins TRBV5-1 to TRBJ2-1; 12 positions agree with TRBD2. V lost 2 bases and J lost 8; bases outside the gene matches: 5. The V gene's germline CDR1 is SGHRS and CDR2 YFSETQ. CDR3 size: 15 residues. The chain's CDR3 is CASSFSSGGAYEQFF. CDR3 coding DNA: TGCGCCAGCAGCTTTTCTAGCGGGGGGGCCTATGAGCAGTTCTTC.

This chain joins TRBV11-1 and TRBJ2-1, with D perhaps being TRBD1 or TRBD2 (5 bases each). V lost 5 bases to trimming and J lost 10 bases, with 9 bases between them. This CDR3 is built from 11 residues. Germline V lookup: CDR1 SGHAT, CDR2 FQDESV (reference sequence). The CDR3 region has the DNA TGTGCCAGCAGCACCGGGGCGGAGCAGTTCTTC. Amino acid sequence: CASSTGAEQFF.

This clonotype occurred many times. The chain couples TRBV10-3 to TRBJ1-1; no reliable D call. V was trimmed by 2 bases and J by 4 bases, leaving 8 bases between them. The CDR3 covers 13 residues. Germline CDR1 reads ENHRY; CDR2 reads SYGVKD. The CDR3 bases are TGTGCCATCAGTGAGATCATGAGCACTGAAGCTTTCTTT. Encoded protein: CAISEIMSTEAFF.